Presented here are 13 T cell receptor beta chains from one specimen sequenced in a study of T cells after yellow fever vaccination. One entry per CDR3 protein results from TCRdb running MiXCR on the 5' RACE reads. The sample contains 100,000 to 150,000 distinct CDR3 sequences, roughly 10% of which appear only once. Here the sequenced sample was CD8+ T cells sorted from PBMCs, taken on the day of the yellow fever booster vaccination. The receptor source for this set is a man between 18 and 35 years old who received the YFV17D yellow fever vaccine.

This clonotype turned up a few times. Here the CDR3 DNA reads TGTGCCAGCTCACCACCGAGCACAGATACGCAGTATTTT. Encoded protein: CASSPPSTDTQYF. V usage is TRBV18 and J usage is TRBJ2-3; D gene uncertain. The CDR3 spans 13 residues. The germline gives CDR1 KGHSH, CDR2 LQKENI. The V gene lost 0 bases and the J gene lost 0 bases, with 1 base spanning the gap.

This clonotype was seen only a few times. The rearrangement links TRBV12-5 to TRBJ1-2, with TRBD1 as a possible D gene (6 bases). The germline CDR1 and CDR2 sequences are LGHNT and FRNRAP. This CDR3 is built from 14 residues. V shed 5 bases and J shed 2 bases, with 12 bases lying between them. CDR3 sequence (DNA): TGTGCTAGTGGTCCTACAGGGCAGAACTATGGCTACACCTTC. Protein sequence: CASGPTGQNYGYTF.

This chain links TRBV14 with TRBJ2-1, with TRBD1 matching 9 bases. The CDR3 has 13 amino acids. CDR1 and CDR2 from the germline V gene are SGHDN and FVKESK. The trim removed 4 bases at V and 6 bases at J, leaving 1 base unmatched. The CDR3 nucleotides are TGTGCCAGCAGCCGGACAGGGGCCAATGAGCAGTTCTTC. It is translated as CASSRTGANEQFF.

The rearrangement joins TRBV27 to TRBJ2-3; D unresolved. The CDR3 extends over 13 amino acids. CDR1 and CDR2 (germline): MNHEY, SMNVEV (reference sequence). The germline V and J ends were trimmed by 6 bases and 5 bases, with 12 bases remaining between them. CDR3 amino acids: CASSPGWVDTQYF. As DNA, the CDR3 is TGTGCCAGCAGCCCCGGATGGGTAGATACGCAGTATTTT.

This clonotype was counted between two and nine times. The genes are TRBV11-1 and TRBJ2-7, with D perhaps TRBD2 (5 bases). The V end lost 3 bases, the J end lost 2 bases, and 11 bases lay between the germline ends. Germline V lookup: CDR1 SGHAT, CDR2 FQDESV (reference sequence). The length of the CDR3 is 14 residues. The CDR3 is CASSFWTGTYEQYF. The CDR3 coding sequence is TGTGCCAGCAGCTTCTGGACGGGAACCTACGAGCAGTACTTC.

This clonotype was found a few times. The V gene is TRBV9, the J gene TRBJ1-1; no definite D call. The V and J ends lost 0 bases and 4 bases respectively, with 16 bases between them. Germline V gene sequence: CDR1 SGDLS, CDR2 YYNGEE. CDR3 length: 16 amino acids. CDR3 coding DNA: TGTGCCAGCAGCGTAGACGGTTCCTCTTATGGCACTGAAGCTTTCTTT. Translated, it gives CASSVDGSSYGTEAFF.

This chain connects TRBV12-3 or TRBV12-4 to TRBJ1-2, with D unclear. This CDR3 is built from 12 residues. V dropped 4 bases and J dropped 3 bases, with 6 bases sitting between them. The CDR3 here is CASSSGYYGYTF. The CDR3 DNA follows: TGTGCCAGCAGTTCCGGGTACTATGGCTACACCTTC.

This clonotype came up a few times. The V and J genes are TRBV15 and TRBJ2-5; D is undetermined. Germline assignment: CDR1 LNHNV and CDR2 YYDKDF (reference sequence). This CDR3 spans 13 amino acids. The V gene lost 0 bases and the J gene lost 5 bases, with 7 bases spanning the gap. CDR3 DNA sequence: TGTGCCACCAGCAGAGATAGAATGGAGACCCAGTACTTC. This encodes CATSRDRMETQYF.

This chain joins TRBV5-6 and TRBJ2-3; 8 positions agree with TRBD1. The CDR3 covers 16 residues. Germline CDR1 is SGHDT and CDR2 is YYEEEE. After removal of 0 bases from V and 5 bases from J, the junction contained 8 bases not matched to a gene. CDR3: CASSLGQGAYRDTQYF. The CDR3 coding sequence is TGTGCCAGCAGCTTGGGGCAGGGGGCATACAGAGATACGCAGTATTTT.

This clonotype has a handful of counts. The J gene is TRBJ2-3, the V gene TRBV6-6, with TRBD1 matching over 8 bases. The CDR3 extends over 16 amino acids. The V and J ends lost 7 bases and 6 bases, in that order; junction bases with no gene match: 15. Per the germline V gene, CDR1 is MNHNY and CDR2 is SVGAGI (reference sequence). The CDR3 sequence: CASIRSVTGGMDTQYF. CDR3 bases: TGTGCCAGCATTCGGTCCGTAACAGGGGGTATGGATACGCAGTATTTT.

This clonotype was detected a few times. The rearrangement joins TRBV12-5 to TRBJ2-7, with unresolved D. V was shortened by 2 bases and J by 6 bases, with 8 bases between the two germline ends. Germline V gene sequence: CDR1 LGHNT, CDR2 FRNRAP. This CDR3 has 12 residues. The CDR3 DNA sequence: TGTGCTAGTGGTTTGTCGCCCCCCGAGCAGTACGTC. It codes for CASGLSPPEQYV.

This clonotype was counted between two and nine times. This chain joins TRBV5-4 and TRBJ2-7; D gene ambiguous. V lost 4 bases and J 6 bases, leaving 11 bases between the germline ends. The CDR3 covers 12 residues. Germline V gene data show CDR1 as SGHNT and CDR2 as YYREEE (reference sequence). In nucleotides, the CDR3 is TGTGCCAGCAGCCCTGGACCGAGCGAGCAGTACTTC. Translated: CASSPGPSEQYF.

Here the CDR3 DNA reads TGCGCCAGCAGCCCTACAGCGGAACACACCATATATTTT. Encoded protein: CASSPTAEHTIYF. The chain recombines TRBV4-1 with TRBJ1-3; no reliable D call. The CDR3 length is 13 residues. Trimming removed 4 bases from V and 8 bases from J, with 12 bases in between. Germline-derived CDR1 and CDR2 are MGHRA and YSYEKL.